Included here is one T cell receptor beta chain sequence, with context. What it binds is not known. TCRdb reprocessed the 5' RACE reads with MiXCR, giving one entry per CDR3 protein. The table lists a few hundred thousand distinct CDR3 sequences, over 15% of them singletons. This sample is drawn from a study of T-cell memory formation after mild COVID-19. Points from the study as a whole: Day 15 to 85 contracting clones showed balanced CD4/CD8; day 15 to 37 expanders favored CD4+. There was no confirmation that second-wave clones peaking on day 37 were SARS-CoV-2 specific.

This CDR3 contains 16 residues. J gave up 4 bases and V 1 base, and 1 base lay outside the gene matches. Germline loops: CDR1 KGHSH, CDR2 LQKENI. The chain uses TRBV18 and TRBJ2-1, with 13 nucleotides matching TRBD2. The sample comprised PBMCs or a T cell subset sorted from them (not recorded which). This clonotype was obtained from a man aged 18 to 29 who had mild COVID-19 (a few samples of this study predate the infection). Cell type and time point are not known. CDR3 region: CASSPLTSGGYNEQFF. The CDR3 nucleotides are TGTGCCAGCTCACCACTGACTAGCGGGGGGTACAATGAGCAGTTCTTC.